The subject of this entry is one T cell receptor (beta chain). What antigen it recognizes has not been identified. No per-base quality is available; no much larger clone lies one base away. The CDR3 measures 14 amino acids from cysteine to phenylalanine. This entry keeps only the CDR3 DNA: 42 bases, framed from base 1. V loses 0 bases of germline sequence and J loses 4 bases, and the interval between the two ends is 12 bases. As encoded in the germline V gene (reference sequence), CDR1 is GTSNPN while CDR2 is SVGIG. Donors were healthy HIV-negative adults with no recently reported acute infections or vaccinations. All donors were Caucasian adults living in Nashville, Tennessee, USA. CD4+ T cells were enriched through magnetic negative selection, after which naive cells were positively selected on CD45RA and the remaining negative fraction served as the memory subset. Blood was obtained by leukapheresis, after which PBMCs were separated by Ficoll-Histopaque density gradient centrifugation and cryopreserved in liquid nitrogen vapor phase. Analytical flow cytometry was used to check the purity and quantity of each magnetically sorted T cell population. Genomic DNA was isolated from every sorted fraction and measured by UV absorbance on a Nanodrop 2000c.

TCR CDR3 regions were amplified from genomic DNA by multiplex PCR using the deep immunoSEQ assay. Genomic DNA extracted from each cell subset was distributed evenly over all wells of several immunoSEQ 96-well plates, and each plate served as one replicate. For sorted subsets, each replicate PCR was loaded with approximately 200 ng genomic DNA, equivalent to 32,000 or so T cell genomes. Purified libraries were measured with a Qubit 3.0 fluorometer, size-checked on a Bioanalyzer 2100, and measured again with the KAPA Library Quantification kit. A separate single-read 150-cycle Illumina NextSeq 550 flow cell was used to sequence each immunoSEQ 96-well plate. As for how the authors treated the data: The immunoSEQ output contained only junctional sequences without quality scores, so filtering could not match that applied to full-length reads. To assign V/J genes and CDR3, sequences were annotated against IMGT germline references using PyIR, a Python wrapper for IgBLAST v1.9. Reads with weak V/J assignments (E-value above 1e-6), missing CDR3, stop codons, out-of-frame junctions, or ambiguous translated residues were removed. V3J clonotypes were defined as sequences sharing an identical inferred V gene, J gene, and CDR3 amino acid sequence. The percentage overlap between two repertoires was calculated by dividing the number of shared unique clonotypes by the size of the smaller repertoire. Repertoire richness was assessed with RTK rarefaction, the Chao1 estimator, and Recon v2.1 estimates of unobserved clonotypes. OLGA was used to compute generation probabilities for all TCRbeta clonotypes that the gDNA method yielded from several donors. Imported from immuneACCESS, the table was reduced by TCRdb to in-frame sequences with V and J called. These copies leave out some clones; in studies compared against another copy, an unresolved V gene accounts for under half, and the cause of the remainder is not known. That table supplies the V and J calls and clone size; D and trimming were determined from the DNA. Present in this sample are more than 2,000,000 clones, about 92% of which were seen just once. The top ten clonotypes cover around 0.4% of the sample.

This sample is drawn from a study of shared clonotypes between healthy human individuals (dated by TCRdb to 2019 to 2021). Study-level background: A few men and a couple of women, aged 18 to 49 years, made up the cohort. Different laboratories and diverse techniques were used to prepare libraries and sequence TCR repertoires, to increase sequencing depth and limit assay-specific biases. To estimate repertoire size and how much clonotype sharing occurs between individuals, the study deeply sequenced the blood TCR repertoires of several healthy adults. For each donor, three plates each were used for CD4 naive and CD4 memory, two plates were used for CD8 naive, and one plate was used for CD8 memory. Leukapheresis yielded between about 0.85 and 10 billion PBMCs per donor.

General findings and caveats noted by the study authors: The small number of donors limited the genetic and exposure-history diversity represented. Compared with non-shared clonotypes, the clonotypes found in all four sorted-subset donors had higher generation probabilities. Incomplete sequencing was indicated by rarefaction of sorted-subset datasets, despite the large sequencing depth. Sampling was restricted to blood, and TCR repertoires in tissues likely differ from the TCR repertoires found in blood. Naive subsets generally had larger estimated clonotype richness than memory subsets did. Pairwise subsampling led to the expectation that sequencing depth would affect the degree of clonotype sharing among donors. Across a few donors, approximately 4.9% of naive CD4, roughly 3.3% of naive CD8, 2.3% of memory CD4, and under 0.45% of memory CD8 clonotypes were shared.

The TCR comes from a man aged 18 to 29 in good health. Some clones in this sample may be carry-over from other donors' samples. The sequence is built from TRBV30 and TRBJ1-2; TRBD1 is possibly the D segment (5 matching bases). Source material: naive CD4+ T cells from PBMCs. The intended sense of this specimen's cell subset or site label: CD45RA+ positively selected. This receptor carries the CDR3 CAWSVTTGPYGYTF. The bases are TGTGCCTGGAGTGTAACTACGGGGCCCTATGGCTACACCTTC.